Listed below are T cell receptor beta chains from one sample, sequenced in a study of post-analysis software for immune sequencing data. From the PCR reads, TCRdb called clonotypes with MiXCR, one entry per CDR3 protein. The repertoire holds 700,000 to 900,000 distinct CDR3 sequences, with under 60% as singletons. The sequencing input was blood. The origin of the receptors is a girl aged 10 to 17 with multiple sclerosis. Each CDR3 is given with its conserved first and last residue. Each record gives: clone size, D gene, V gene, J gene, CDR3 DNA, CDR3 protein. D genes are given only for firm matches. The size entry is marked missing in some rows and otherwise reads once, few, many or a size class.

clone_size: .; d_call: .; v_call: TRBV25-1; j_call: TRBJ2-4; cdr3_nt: TGTGCCAGCAGTGAGTCGTGCGGCCGGGACGGACTAGCCAAAAACATTCAGTACTTC; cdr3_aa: CASSESCGRDGLAKNIQYF
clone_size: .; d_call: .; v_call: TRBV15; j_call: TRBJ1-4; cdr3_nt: TGTGCCACCTCAGTCTCGTTCCCTGGGAATGAAAAACTGTTTTTT; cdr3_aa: CATSVSFPGNEKLFF
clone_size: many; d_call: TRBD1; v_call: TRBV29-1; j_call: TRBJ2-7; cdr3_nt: TGCAGCGCCCGGACAGGGGGAGCCTACGAGCAGTACTTC; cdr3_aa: CSARTGGAYEQYF
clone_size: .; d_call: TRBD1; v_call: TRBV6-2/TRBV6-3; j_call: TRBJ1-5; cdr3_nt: TGTGCCAGCAGCGCTTCAGGGGGAGGGCAGCCCCAGCATTTT; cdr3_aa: CASSASGGGQPQHF
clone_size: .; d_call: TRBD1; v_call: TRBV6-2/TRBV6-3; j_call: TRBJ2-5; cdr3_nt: TGTGCCAGCAGGCTAGACAGGGGGCAAGAGACCCAGTACTTC; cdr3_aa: CASRLDRGQETQYF
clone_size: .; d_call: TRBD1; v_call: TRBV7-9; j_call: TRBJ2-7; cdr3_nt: TGTGCCAGCACCGGGACAGGGGGCTCCTACGAGCAGTACTTC; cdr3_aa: CASTGTGGSYEQYF
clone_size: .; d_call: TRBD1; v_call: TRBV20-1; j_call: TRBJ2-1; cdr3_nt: TGCAGTGCTCACGGGCGGGACAGGGGCAATGAGCAGTTCTTC; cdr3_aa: CSAHGRDRGNEQFF
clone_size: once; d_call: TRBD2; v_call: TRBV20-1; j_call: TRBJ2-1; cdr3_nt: TGCAGTGCTAGAAGTCTAGCGGGTCCGAGCTCCTACAATGAGCAGTTCTTC; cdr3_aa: CSARSLAGPSSYNEQFF
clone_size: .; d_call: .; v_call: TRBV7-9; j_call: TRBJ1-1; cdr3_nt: TGTGCCAGCAGCTTACAGGATGACACTGAAGCTTTCTTT; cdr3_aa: CASSLQDDTEAFF
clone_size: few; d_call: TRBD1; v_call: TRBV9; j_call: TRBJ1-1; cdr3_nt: TGTGCCAGCTCAGGGGGTCTGAACACTGAAGCTTTCTTT; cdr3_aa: CASSGGLNTEAFF
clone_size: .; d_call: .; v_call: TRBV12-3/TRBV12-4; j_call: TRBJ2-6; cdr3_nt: TGTGCCAGCAGTGCGTCCTCGGTCTCCCGGAAGGTCCCCTCTGGGGCCAACGTCCTGACTTTC; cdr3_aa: CASSASSVSRKVPSGANVLTF
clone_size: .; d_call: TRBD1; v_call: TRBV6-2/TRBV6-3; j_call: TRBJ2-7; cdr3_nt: TGTGCCAGCAGTCCATGGCGGACAGGGTCCTACGAGCAGTACTTC; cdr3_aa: CASSPWRTGSYEQYF
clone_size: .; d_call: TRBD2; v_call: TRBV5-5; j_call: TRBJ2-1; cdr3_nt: TGTGCCAGCAGTTATAGAGTACTAGCGGGAGGGCCGGGCAATGAGCAGTTCTTC; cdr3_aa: CASSYRVLAGGPGNEQFF
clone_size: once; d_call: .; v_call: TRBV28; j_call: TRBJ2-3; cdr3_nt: TGTGCCAGCAGTTTATGGGATAATACGCAGTATTTT; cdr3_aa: CASSLWDNTQYF
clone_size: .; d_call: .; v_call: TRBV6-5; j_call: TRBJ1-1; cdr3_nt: TGTGCCAGCAGTTACAGTCGCAGGAACACTGAAGCTTTCTTT; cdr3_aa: CASSYSRRNTEAFF
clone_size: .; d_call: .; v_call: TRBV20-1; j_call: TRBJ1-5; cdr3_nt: TGCGGTGCCCGAAGGACTGATCAGCCCCAGCATTTT; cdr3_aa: CGARRTDQPQHF
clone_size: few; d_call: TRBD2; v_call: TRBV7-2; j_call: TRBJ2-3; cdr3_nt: TGTGCCAGCAGCTTAGGGGGACTAGCGGGGAAGTTAGCCACAGATACGCAGTATTTT; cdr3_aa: CASSLGGLAGKLATDTQYF
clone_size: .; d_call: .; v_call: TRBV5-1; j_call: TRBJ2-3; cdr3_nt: TGCACCAGCTCCCCGGGACACCCAGATACGCAGTATTTT; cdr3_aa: CTSSPGHPDTQYF
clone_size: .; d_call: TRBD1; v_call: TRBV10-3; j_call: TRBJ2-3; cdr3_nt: TGTGCCATCAGAACCGGGACAGGGGCAGATACGCAGTATTTT; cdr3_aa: CAIRTGTGADTQYF
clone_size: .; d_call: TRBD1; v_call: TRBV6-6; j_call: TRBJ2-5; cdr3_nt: TGTGCCAGCAGTTACATTGACAGGGTCGGAGAGACCCAGTACTTC; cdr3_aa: CASSYIDRVGETQYF
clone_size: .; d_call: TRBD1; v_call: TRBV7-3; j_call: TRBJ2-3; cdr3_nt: TGTGCCAGCAGCTCAGGACAGGGAAGGAGCACAGATACGCAGTATTTT; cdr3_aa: CASSSGQGRSTDTQYF
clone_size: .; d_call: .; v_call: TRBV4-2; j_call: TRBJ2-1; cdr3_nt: TGTGCCAGCAGCCAAGAGCCCCCAGGGAGCTCCTACAATGAGCAGTTCTTC; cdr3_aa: CASSQEPPGSSYNEQFF
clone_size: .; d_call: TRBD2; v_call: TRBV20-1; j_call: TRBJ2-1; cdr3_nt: TGCAGTGCTAGAGATTGGCGGGAGAGTAGGTATGAGCAGTTCTTC; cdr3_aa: CSARDWRESRYEQFF
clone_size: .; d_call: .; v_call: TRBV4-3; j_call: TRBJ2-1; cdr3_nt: TGCGCCAGCAGCCAAGAACACCTAGTATCCTACAATGAGCGGTTCTTC; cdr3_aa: CASSQEHLVSYNERFF
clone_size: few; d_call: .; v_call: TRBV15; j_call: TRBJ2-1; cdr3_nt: TGTGCCACCAGCAGAGTCCGGGAGCCAGCTAGTGAGCAGTTCTTC; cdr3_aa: CATSRVREPASEQFF
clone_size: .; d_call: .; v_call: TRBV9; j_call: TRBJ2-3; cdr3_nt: TGTGCCAGCAGCGTAGGAAGGGTCGGGAGTGCAGATACGCAGTATTTT; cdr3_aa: CASSVGRVGSADTQYF
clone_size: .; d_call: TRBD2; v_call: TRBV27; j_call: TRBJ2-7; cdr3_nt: TGTGCCAGCAGTACCACTAGCGGGACCTTCTACGAGCAGTACTTC; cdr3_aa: CASSTTSGTFYEQYF
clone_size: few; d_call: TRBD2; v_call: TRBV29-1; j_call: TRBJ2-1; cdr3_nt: TGCAGTCACCAACTTAGCGGGAGGGCCGGGCAGTTCTTC; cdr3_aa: CSHQLSGRAGQFF
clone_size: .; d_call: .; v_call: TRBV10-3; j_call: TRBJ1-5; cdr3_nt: TGTGCCATCAGTGAGGGGGAAGATCAGCCCCAGCATTTT; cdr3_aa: CAISEGEDQPQHF
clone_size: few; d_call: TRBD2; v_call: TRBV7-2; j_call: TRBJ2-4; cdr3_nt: TGTGCCAGCAGCTCCTCTAGCGGGAGAGACATTCAGTACTTC; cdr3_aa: CASSSSSGRDIQYF
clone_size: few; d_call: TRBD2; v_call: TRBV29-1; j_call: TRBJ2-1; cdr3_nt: TGCAGCGTCCATAGCGGGAGGGGAGTTGAGCAGTTCTTC; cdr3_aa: CSVHSGRGVEQFF